This TCR beta chain came from a study of blood T cell repertoires in COVID-19. Study in general: Donors in the United States, Italy and Spain gave samples during acute or convalescent COVID-19.

V dropped 6 bases and J dropped 1; count of bases not matched to a gene: 4. CDR3 length: 15 residues. Germline V CDR1 and CDR2: SNHLY, FYNNEI. TCRdb keeps only in-frame clones here, not all; method: immunoSEQ multiplex PCR. The table has fewer than 70,000 clones, 70% to 90% seen once. The origin of this receptor is a middle-aged man with COVID-19, enrolled during active disease. The chain links TRBV2 to TRBJ2-1, with TRBD2 matching over 9 bases. The sample consisted of peripheral blood. In DNA form, the CDR3 reads TGTGCCAGCAGGAGGACTAGCGTATCCTACAATGAGCAGTTCTTC. Amino acids: CASRRTSVSYNEQFF.